One and the same sample provided the 21 T cell receptor beta chains below, sequenced in a study of blood T cell repertoires in COVID-19. The method was immunoSEQ multiplex PCR; TCRdb's version includes in-frame clones alone and lacks a portion of them. Counted here are roughly 100,000 clones, 85% to 90% occurring once; the ten biggest clones make up approximately 2.9%. Sequences were obtained from peripheral blood. These receptors were collected from a man aged 50 to 60 with active or convalescent COVID-19.

This clone was seen just once. CDR3 nucleotide sequence: TGTGCCAGCAGTCCAGTGACATTCTCCTACGAGCAGTACTTC. Its translation: CASSPVTFSYEQYF. The chain combines TRBV27 with TRBJ2-7, with no clear D. Trimming stripped 5 bases from V and 0 bases from J, with 11 bases between. CDR1 and CDR2 from the germline V gene are MNHEY and SMNVEV (reference sequence). The CDR3 runs to 14 residues.

The V and J genes are TRBV10-3 and TRBJ2-3, with TRBD1 matching over 9 bases. Germline-derived CDR1 and CDR2 are ENHRY and SYGVKD. This CDR3 has 14 residues. The V segment lost 7 bases and the J segment 2 bases; nucleotides outside the gene matches: 4. CDR3: CAITGTGNTDTQYF. The DNA for the CDR3 is TGTGCCATCACCGGGACAGGGAACACAGATACGCAGTATTTT.

The chain carries TRBV30 and TRBJ2-1; maybe TRBD1 (5 bases). V was shortened by 0 bases and J by 2 bases, with 11 bases between the two germline ends. From germline, CDR1 is GTSNPN and CDR2 SVGIG (reference sequence). CDR3 length: 15 residues. The CDR3 spells CAWSVWGRTYNEQFF. CDR3 nucleotide sequence: TGTGCCTGGAGTGTATGGGGCAGGACCTACAATGAGCAGTTCTTC.

The chain links TRBV27 to TRBJ1-5, with TRBD1 matching 7 bases. There are 14 residues in the CDR3. The V segment lost 4 bases and the J segment 4 bases; nucleotides outside the gene matches: 4. From germline, CDR1 is MNHEY and CDR2 SMNVEV (reference sequence). Here the CDR3 DNA reads TGTGCCAGCAGTTCTCAGGGGGGAAATCAGCCCCAGCATTTT. Amino acids: CASSSQGGNQPQHF.

In DNA form, the CDR3 reads TGTGCCAGCAGTGAAACAGGGGAAAATCAGCCCCAGCATTTT. Translated: CASSETGENQPQHF. The chain is built from TRBV2 and TRBJ1-5, with TRBD1 matching 7 bases. Trimming cost V 2 bases and J 4 bases; bases outside gene matches: 2. CDR3 length equals 14 residues. Per germline, CDR1 SNHLY and CDR2 FYNNEI. The full variable domain, its missing parts supplied by reference TRBV2 and TRBJ1-5, is EPEVTQTPSHQVTQMGQEVILRCVPISNHLYFYWYRQILGQKVEFLVSFYNNEISEKSEIFDDQFSVERPDGSNFTLKIRSTKLEDSAMYFCASSETGENQPQHFGDGTRLSIL.

The chain joins TRBV29-1 to TRBJ1-2, with D possibly matching TRBD1 (6 bases). The V and J ends lost 4 bases and 6 bases respectively, with 9 bases between them. The CDR3 length is 11 residues. Looked up from germline, CDR1 is SQVTM and CDR2 is ANQGSEA. DNA for the CDR3: TGCAGCGTTGGGGACATAGATGGCTACACCTTC. Its translation: CSVGDIDGYTF. The full variable domain, rest sourced from reference TRBV29-1 and TRBJ1-2, is SAVISQKPSRDICQRGTSLTIQCQVDSQVTMMFWYRQQPGQSLTLIATANQGSEATYESGFVIDKFPISRPNLTFSTLTVSNMSPEDSSIYLCSVGDIDGYTFGSGTRLTVV.

The chain is built from TRBV19 and TRBJ1-2; TRBD1 aligns across 7 bases. Per germline, CDR1 LNHDA and CDR2 SQIVND (reference sequence). The trim removed 0 bases at V and 9 bases at J, leaving 10 bases unmatched. The length of the CDR3 is 15 residues. The CDR3 protein is CASSIDLITGVRYTF. The CDR3 coding sequence is TGTGCCAGTAGTATAGACCTCATAACAGGGGTCCGCTACACCTTC.

The genes are TRBV7-9 and TRBJ1-1, with a weak D call TRBD1 (5 bases). The CDR3 totals 15 residues. Germline V gene sequence: CDR1 SEHNR, CDR2 FQNEAQ (reference sequence). The V gene lost 4 bases and the J gene lost 0 bases, with 12 bases spanning the gap. CDR3 DNA sequence: TGTGCCAGCAGCTCCGGAGGGGCTCTGAACACTGAAGCTTTCTTT. This gives the protein CASSSGGALNTEAFF.

This clone has a handful of counts. J is TRBJ2-7 and V is TRBV7-2, with TRBD2 identical over 9 bases. Trimming cost V 3 bases and J 0 bases; bases outside gene matches: 12. CDR3 length: 18 amino acids. CDR1 and CDR2 from the germline V gene are SGHTA and FQGNSA. As DNA, the CDR3 is TGTGCCAGCAGCTTCGAGAGGATAGCGGGGGTTAGCTCCTACGAGCAGTACTTC. It codes for CASSFERIAGVSSYEQYF.

DNA of the CDR3: TGCGCCAGCAGCCAGGAGACTTACAAGATTTATAATTCACCCCTCCACTTT. Protein sequence: CASSQETYKIYNSPLHF. The J gene is TRBJ1-6, the V gene TRBV4-3; D is uncertain. This CDR3 has 17 residues. V lost 3 bases and J lost 4, with 16 bases in between. Germline loops: CDR1 LGHNA, CDR2 YSLEER.

The J gene is TRBJ2-4, the V gene TRBV28, with D perhaps TRBD1 (6 bases). Trimming removed 5 bases from V and 6 bases from J, with 14 bases in between. Germline values: CDR1 MDHEN, CDR2 SYDVKM. This CDR3 is 14 amino acids long. CDR3 nucleotides: TGTGCCAGCAGTCTGCGACAGGCTCCAAACATTCAGTACTTC. Translation gives CASSLRQAPNIQYF.

The chain joins TRBV6-6 to TRBJ2-3, with 11 positions matching TRBD2. Trimming at V came to 5 bases and at J to 4 bases, leaving 14 bases not matched to a gene. Germline lookup yields CDR1 MNHNY and CDR2 SVGAGI (reference sequence). The CDR3 runs to 18 residues. The CDR3 nucleotides read TGTGCCAGCAGTCTATCCCCCCCTAGCGGGGGGTTGCCAGATACGCAGTATTTT. Its protein product is CASSLSPPSGGLPDTQYF.

The chain carries TRBV28 and TRBJ2-1, with 11 bases matching TRBD2. The CDR3 runs 15 residues. Trimming took 6 bases from V and 6 from J; bases not matched to a gene: 7. Germline CDR1 is MDHEN and CDR2 is SYDVKM. CDR3 sequence: CASRPGTSGSNEQFF. CDR3 in DNA: TGTGCCAGCAGACCCGGGACTAGCGGATCCAATGAGCAGTTCTTC.

V usage is TRBV5-1 and J usage is TRBJ2-4; TRBD1 matches 9 bases. Losses at the gene ends were 4 bases for V and 9 bases for J; bases not matched to a gene: 5. This CDR3 is built from 13 residues. Germline CDR1 SGHRS, CDR2 YFSETQ. The CDR3 nucleotides read TGCGCCAGCAGCGGGGGACAGGGAAGCATTCAGTACTTC. It translates to CASSGGQGSIQYF.

This chain joins TRBV24-1 and TRBJ2-3, with 12 bases lining up with TRBD2. Germline V gene lookup returns CDR1 KGHDR and CDR2 SFDVKD. The CDR3 extends over 15 amino acids. Trimming at V came to 6 bases and at J to 1 base, leaving 1 base not matched to a gene. The CDR3 nucleotides read TGTGCCACCAGTCCTAGCGGGGGGGGCACAGATACGCAGTATTTT. Protein product: CATSPSGGGTDTQYF.

The chain links TRBV7-9 to TRBJ1-4; D remains ambiguous. Germline V gives CDR1 SEHNR, CDR2 FQNEAQ (reference sequence). This CDR3 has 13 amino acids. Trimming removed 2 bases at V and 8 bases at J, with 9 bases between. The CDR3 DNA reads TGTGCCAGCAGCTTATCCCCCGGGGAAAAACTGTTTTTT. This encodes CASSLSPGEKLFF.

The V call is TRBV27, the J call TRBJ2-7, with 8 bases fitting TRBD1. The CDR3 contains 15 residues. The V segment lost 6 bases and the J segment 0 bases; nucleotides outside the gene matches: 7. Germline V CDR1 and CDR2: MNHEY, SMNVEV (reference sequence). The CDR3 DNA reads TGTGCCAGCAGGGTTAGACAGGGGCACTCCTACGAGCAGTACTTC. This sequence encodes CASRVRQGHSYEQYF.

The CDR3 DNA reads TGTGCCAGCAGCCCTGAGGTAGAGTACTACAATGAGCAGTTCTTC. Its protein is CASSPEVEYYNEQFF. The chain joins TRBV27 to TRBJ2-1; D remains unclear. Germline V CDR1 and CDR2: MNHEY, SMNVEV (reference sequence). The length of the CDR3 is 15 residues. V was shortened by 6 bases and J by 3 bases, with 15 bases between the two germline ends.

The rearrangement joins TRBV28 to TRBJ2-1; 9 bases fit TRBD1. This CDR3 has 14 residues. The V gene end was trimmed by 5 bases and the J gene end by 9 bases; junction bases not matched to a gene: 8. Per the germline V gene, CDR1 is MDHEN and CDR2 is SYDVKM. The DNA of the CDR3 is TGTGCCAGCAGTCCAGGGGACAGGGATGTTGAGCAGTTCTTC. It yields the protein CASSPGDRDVEQFF.

This clone was recorded once. The chain links TRBV16 to TRBJ2-7; no firm D call. This CDR3 is built from 15 residues. Germline CDR1 reads KGHSY; CDR2 reads FQNENV. The V gene lost 4 bases and the J gene lost 0 bases, with 13 bases spanning the gap. The CDR3 sequence is CASSLMTRSSYEQYF. The DNA for the CDR3 is TGTGCCAGCAGCCTTATGACAAGAAGCTCCTACGAGCAGTACTTC.

This clone appeared a few times. The chain has TRBV30 and TRBJ2-5; 7 positions match TRBD1. V lost 2 bases and J lost 7; bases outside the gene matches: 4. CDR1 GTSNPN and CDR2 SVGIG come from the germline V gene (reference sequence). The length of the CDR3 is 12 residues. CDR3 loop: CAWSRQGGTQYF. CDR3 nucleotides: TGTGCCTGGAGTCGACAGGGCGGGACCCAGTACTTC.